The TCR beta chain under discussion was sequenced for a study of blood T cell repertoires in COVID-19. Looking at the study overall: Samples taken during acute and convalescent COVID-19 were collected in the United States, Italy and Spain. PBMCs, B-cell-depleted T cells, or T cells were the source of the cDNA or gDNA that made up the material.

Per the original methods: Quantification of nucleated cells was approximated via reference gene primer amplification. This table comes from immunoSEQ multiplex PCR, and its TCRdb copy is limited to in-frame clones, with some not included. The V and J calls and clone size were taken over from that table, and D and trimming were inferred from the DNA. Of 150,000 to 200,000 clones in the sample, around 80% were seen once. CDR1 SGHTA and CDR2 FQGTGA come from the germline V gene. Trimming stripped 3 bases from V and 6 bases from J, with 16 bases between. This CDR3 region has 15 residues. This TCR derives from a man aged 60-69 years with active or convalescent COVID-19. The sequenced sample consisted of peripheral blood. The V and J genes are TRBV7-3 and TRBJ2-3; D not certain. CDR3 region: CASSLLETAWDTQYF. The CDR3 coding sequence is TGTGCCAGCAGCTTGCTGGAGACCGCTTGGGATACGCAGTATTTT.